This T cell receptor (beta chain) was found in a study of CD4 T cells in relation to SARS-CoV-2 and coronaviruses. Study in general: The negative reference was HIV-1 Nef peptide pool or peptide-free culture. Overall study findings and caveats: The cross-reactivity analysis covered only spike protein, not other viral proteins.

The CDR3 is made up of 17 amino acids. Measured with immunoSEQ multiplex PCR; TCRdb has only the in-frame clones, and not every one. The sample shows over 15,000 clones, around three quarters of them seen only once. This clone was found a few times. Its matching antigen is unknown. Before the COVID-19 pandemic, during about 2010-2018, CD4+ T cells were taken from unexposed donors. After less than 11 days of culture, CD4+ T cells were isolated. The specimen sequenced was CD4+ T cells from PBMCs, cultured in vitro. The origin of this receptor is a human donor in good health. The gene calls are TRBV12-2 and TRBJ2-1; the table's D call, TRBD1, was not checked against the DNA. TRBV12-2 is tagged as a pseudogene. CDR3 in amino acids: CASRLDPGSQPGNEQFF. CDR3 coding DNA: TGTGCAAGTCGCTTAGACCCAGGGTCCCAACCTGGCAATGAGCAGTTCTTC.